This TCR beta chain was retrieved from a study of Graves' ophthalmopathy and Graves' hyperthyroidism (dated 2018 in TCRdb). Regarding the study in general: Peripheral blood was collected at initial diagnosis, before any treatment. TCR beta repertoire signatures were used to distinguish Graves' ophthalmopathy from Graves' hyperthyroidism and to predict progression to ophthalmopathy. In total, 135 blood samples were TCR-sequenced: roughly 45 ophthalmopathy, around 75 hyperthyroidism and some 17 hyperthyroidism-to-ophthalmopathy patients. A discovery set of 95 to 100 patients (43 ophthalmopathy, 55 to 60 stable hyperthyroidism) was enrolled to explore V-J signatures distinguishing ophthalmopathy from hyperthyroidism. An independent validation cohort comprised some 18 hyperthyroidism patients and over 15 patients who later progressed from hyperthyroidism to ophthalmopathy. In 6 or 7 hyperthyroidism patients, T-cell repertoires of thyroid tissue and blood were compared. Once sampling was done, hyperthyroidism patients were given methimazole at a starting dose of 30 mg daily, while ophthalmopathy patients were given high-dose intravenous methylprednisolone. The 95 to 100 discovery patients were randomly divided into training and test sets at a 7:3 ratio. The paper as a whole reports these results and caveats: Sample size was not statistically predetermined, and group allocation was not concealed from the investigators. In validation, the model predicted ophthalmopathy progression with nearly 71% sensitivity and approximately 78% specificity; approximately 12 predicted patients were CT-confirmed with GO in a median of approximately 6.2 months. In cross-validation, the 13-signature model distinguished ophthalmopathy from stable hyperthyroidism with just over 85% sensitivity and about 81% specificity, while in the test set the corresponding values were about 80% and 75%. Most of the expanded thyroid clonotypes with a frequency above 0.001 were also detected in blood, and it was suggested that the thyroid immune response may be reflected by blood repertoires.

Ophthalmopathy patients had moderately to severely active disease, Clinical Activity Score of at least 3, NOSPECS grade of at least 4, and disease duration under 3 months. Anyone with other autoimmune diseases, uncontrolled infections, pregnancy or lactation was excluded from the study. Clinical symptoms, serum thyroxine, TRAb, thyroid ultrasound and orbital computed tomography formed the basis of the diagnosis. PBMCs were isolated from more than 8 ml of fresh peripheral blood by Ficoll-Paque density gradient centrifugation. Trizol reagent was used to extract the total RNA, and its quality was then checked on an Agilent 2100 Bioanalyzer. This clonotype showed up many times. Its antigen is unknown. No much larger clone exists at a distance of one base, and base qualities are not known. For repertoire sequencing, the TCR beta CDR3 regions were amplified from RNA transcripts. HTBI primers and the Qiagen OneStep RT-PCR kit were used in a first-round RT-PCR, which was followed by a second-round multiplex PCR, size selection and purification. Libraries were sequenced on an Illumina HiSeq2000 using paired-end 100 bp reads. Turning to the authors' computational methods: SOAPnuke was used for read processing, and reads with adapters, uncalled bases, a mean Phred below 15, or no exact constant-primer or identifier match were discarded. COPE v1.2.5 was used to merge the high-quality paired reads. Unique nucleotide sequences were defined as clonotypes and aligned to IMGT TRB V, D and J references using MiTCR v1.1. The analysis was limited to V-J combinations with a frequency above 0.0001, which together covered approximately 99% of repertoires. For each V-J combination, a TCR clonal expansion and chaos score was defined as F50 clonal expansion divided by the chaos observed in the TCRdist matrix. Features were reduced by Welch's t-statistics and random forest to 10 to 15 V-J combinations, which fed a naive Bayes classifier. Thyroid-blood repertoire similarity was quantified with the Morisita-Horn index. In-frame beta chains were kept once TCRdb had trimmed the public reads at Q25 with fastp and called clones with MiXCR. A single entry per CDR3 protein holds the most common genes and DNA from its merged rows. Here the V and J calls rest on TCRdb's processing, not on the authors' analysis. The sample yields under 250,000 distinct CDR3 sequences; under 25% were counted once. The biggest ten clones account for around 40% of the sample.

The germline V gene (reference sequence) gives CDR1 as SGHKS and CDR2 as YYEKEE. Clipping removes 4 bases from V and 2 bases from J, with 7 as the unmatched junction base count. From its cysteine to its phenylalanine, the CDR3 spans 15 amino acids. The entry retains the CDR3 DNA only, 45 bases that are in frame from base 1. The receptor comes from a woman aged 45-65 years with Graves' ophthalmopathy. Donor details come from another sample of the same person, matched by shared clones. Sequenced material: peripheral blood. The chain is made from TRBV5-5 and TRBJ2-7, and 9 bases in between align with TRBD1. The DNA sequence is as follows: TGTGCCAGCAGCCACGGGACAGGGTTCACCTACGAGCAGTACTTC. This sequence encodes CASSHGTGFTYEQYF. Extended through the reference TRBV5-5 and TRBJ2-7 proteins, this CDR3 yields the full variable domain: DAGVTQSPTHLIKTRGQQVTLRCSPISGHKSVSWYQQVLGQGPQFIFQYYEKEERGRGNFPDRFSARQFPNYSSELNVNALLLGDSALYLCASSHGTGFTYEQYFGPGTRLTVT.